The entry that follows covers one T cell receptor beta chain sequence. These data belong to a study of blood T cell repertoires in COVID-19. Whole-study context: Acute and convalescent COVID-19 specimens originated in the United States, Italy and Spain.

Those enrolled, adults aged roughly 18 to 95 years, came from fewer than 25 US areas. Cohorts were based on clinical histories the participants reported. Clones were sequenced by immunoSEQ multiplex PCR, and TCRdb holds only the in-frame ones, with some missing. The sample has some 200,000 clones, around nine tenths seen once. The V gene end was trimmed by 7 bases and the J gene end by 6 bases; junction bases not matched to a gene: 5. CDR1 MNHEY and CDR2 SMNVEV come from the germline V gene (reference sequence). The CDR3 is 15 residues long. The sample comprised PBMCs or T cells enriched from blood (not recorded which). The chain is built from TRBV27 and TRBJ2-1; 14 bases match TRBD2. The sequence was obtained from a woman aged 18 to 35 who had recovered from COVID-19. CDR3 nucleotide sequence: TGTGCCAGCATTAGGGGACTAGCGGGAGCCAATGAGCAGTTCTTC. It codes for CASIRGLAGANEQFF.